This TCR beta chain was recovered during a study of T cell repertoires in cytomegalovirus infection. Study overall: CMV infection together with matching HLA type was indicated by public TCR beta signatures.

In TCRdb, the reads were re-called with MiXCR into one record per CDR3 protein. The sample has about 310,000 distinct CDR3 sequences, about 8.8% seen once. This clonotype was counted at least ten times. V lost 0 bases and J 4 bases, leaving 10 bases between the germline ends. The CDR3 sequence is 15 residues long. CDR1 LNHNV and CDR2 YYDKDF come from the germline V gene (reference sequence). The chain has TRBV15 and TRBJ1-5; perhaps TRBD1 as D (5 bases). This receptor was taken from a human donor in good health (CMV status not recorded). Some clones in this sample may be carry-over from other donors' samples. Material: PBMCs. DNA for the CDR3: TGTGCCACCAGCAGAGATCAGGGAATTAATCAGCCCCAGCATTTT. This codes for CATSRDQGINQPQHF.